This T cell receptor beta chain was captured by sequencing in a study of radiotherapy plus CTLA-4 blockade in lung cancer. The CDR3 is made up of 14 amino acids. V was pared by 1 base and J by 5 bases, with 3 bases of the junction left unmatched. Germline lookup yields CDR1 SGHRS and CDR2 YFSETQ. Generated by immunoSEQ multiplex PCR, the TCRdb table keeps only in-frame clones and is missing some. The sample contains tens of thousands of clones, approximately 83% of which appear only once. In the case of this clone: The antigen remains undetermined.

Overall study results and limits: Blood-borne expansion of tumor-derived TCR clones followed radiotherapy plus ipilimumab.

Chemo-refractory metastatic non-small-cell lung cancer patients were treated with focal radiation plus CTLA-4 blockade with ipilimumab. The chain links TRBV5-1 to TRBJ2-3; 8 bases are shared with TRBD2. The input for sequencing was peripheral blood, taken from a patient treated with radiotherapy plus ipilimumab. This receptor was taken from a human donor with non-small cell lung cancer who had stable disease on radiotherapy plus ipilimumab. CDR3: CASSLQLAGDTQYF. In DNA, the CDR3 is TGCGCCAGCAGCTTGCAGCTAGCGGGAGATACGCAGTATTTT.